The entry below gives a single T cell receptor (beta chain) sequence along with its context. CDR1 and CDR2 from the germline V gene are MNHNY and SVGAGI (reference sequence). V lost 5 bases and J lost 7; bases outside the gene matches: 9. CDR3 length: 16 residues. The entry originates in a study of blood T cell repertoires in COVID-19. At the level of the study: The cDNA or gDNA used as material had been derived from T cells, B-cell-depleted T cells, or PBMCs.

Authors' processing steps: Amplifying reference gene primers gave estimates of nucleated cell counts. TCRdb's copy holds only in-frame clones and misses some; the assay was immunoSEQ multiplex PCR. That table furnishes V, J and clone size, whereas the DNA furnished D and trimming. The sample contains roughly 49,000 clones, around 84% of which appear only once. The source of this sequence is a man aged 80 or over with active COVID-19. V usage is TRBV6-6 and J usage is TRBJ2-2, with 11 bases fitting TRBD2. Material for sequencing was peripheral blood. The CDR3 here is CASSRATSGNGGELFF. As DNA, the CDR3 is TGTGCCAGCAGTCGAGCGACTAGCGGGAATGGCGGGGAGCTGTTTTTT.